There are many counts of the clone carrying this T cell receptor (beta chain). What it binds is not known. Libraries of TCR beta came from quantitative 5'-RACE with molecular barcodes. In TCRdb, the 5' RACE reads were re-called with MiXCR into one record per CDR3 protein. This table has a few hundred thousand distinct CDR3 sequences, roughly 8% appearing once. This entry comes from a study of CD8 T cells in ankylosing spondylitis. Study-wide points: Among TCR beta sequences, a motif of eight highly homologous variants appeared characteristic of ankylosing spondylitis blood.

This CDR3 has 12 amino acids. The V gene lost 2 bases and the J gene lost 9 bases, with 10 bases spanning the gap. The receptor's source is a male donor with ankylosing spondylitis. The rearrangement joins TRBV12-3 or TRBV12-4 to TRBJ2-5; D unclear. The sequencing input was blood, either unsorted or a sorted T cell fraction (not recorded which). The CDR3 protein is CASSLSHPPQYF. CDR3 nucleotide sequence: TGTGCCAGCAGTTTATCCCACCCCCCCCAGTACTTC.